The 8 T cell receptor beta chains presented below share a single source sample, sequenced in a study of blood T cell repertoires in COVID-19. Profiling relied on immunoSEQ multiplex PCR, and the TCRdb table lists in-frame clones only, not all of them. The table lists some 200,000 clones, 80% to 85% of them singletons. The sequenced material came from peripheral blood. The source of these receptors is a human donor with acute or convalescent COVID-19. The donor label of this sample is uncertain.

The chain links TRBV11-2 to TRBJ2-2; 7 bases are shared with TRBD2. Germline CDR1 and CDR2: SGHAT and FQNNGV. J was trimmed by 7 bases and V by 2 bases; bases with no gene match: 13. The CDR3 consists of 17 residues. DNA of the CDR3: TGTGCCAGCAGCTTACATTCTGACGGGGGGAGTATCGGGGAGCTGTTTTTT. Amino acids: CASSLHSDGGSIGELFF.

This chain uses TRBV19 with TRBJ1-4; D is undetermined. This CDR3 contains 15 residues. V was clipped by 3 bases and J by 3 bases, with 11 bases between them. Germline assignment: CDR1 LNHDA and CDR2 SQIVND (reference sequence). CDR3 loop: CASSIVTVSNEKLFF. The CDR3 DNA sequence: TGTGCCAGTAGTATCGTAACGGTGTCTAATGAAAAACTGTTTTTT.

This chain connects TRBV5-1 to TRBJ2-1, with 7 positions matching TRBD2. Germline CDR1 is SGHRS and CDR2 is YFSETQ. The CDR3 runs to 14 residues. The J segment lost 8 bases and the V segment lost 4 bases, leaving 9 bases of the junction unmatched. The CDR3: CASSPGLGGDEQFF. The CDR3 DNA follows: TGCGCCAGCAGCCCAGGACTAGGAGGGGATGAGCAGTTCTTC.

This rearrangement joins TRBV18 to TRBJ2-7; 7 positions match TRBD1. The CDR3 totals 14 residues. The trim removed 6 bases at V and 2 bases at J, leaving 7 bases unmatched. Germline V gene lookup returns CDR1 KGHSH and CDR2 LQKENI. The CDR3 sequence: CASSGQGTAYEQYF. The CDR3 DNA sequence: TGTGCCAGCTCCGGCCAAGGGACAGCCTACGAGCAGTACTTC.

CDR3 in amino acids: CASRRRPGENFQERGTEAFF. CDR3 nucleotide sequence: TGTGCCAGCAGGCGCCGGCCAGGAGAGAATTTCCAGGAAAGGGGCACTGAAGCTTTCTTT. J is TRBJ1-1 and V is TRBV6-4; perhaps TRBD1 as D (5 bases). Germline loops: CDR1 MRHNA, CDR2 SNTAGT. The CDR3 has 20 residues. Between the trimmed V and J ends, which lost 6 bases and 4 bases, there was a span of 33 bases.

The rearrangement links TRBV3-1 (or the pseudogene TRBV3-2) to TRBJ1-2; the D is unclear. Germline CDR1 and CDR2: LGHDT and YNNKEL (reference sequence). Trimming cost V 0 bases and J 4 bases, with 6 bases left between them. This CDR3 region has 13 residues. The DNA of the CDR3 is TGTGCCAGCAGCCAAGATCGTTCCTATGGCTACACCTTC. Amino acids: CASSQDRSYGYTF.

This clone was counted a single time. The CDR3 DNA follows: TGTGCCAGTAGTAAACTAAGGCTAAACACTGAAGCTTTCTTT. Translating gives CASSKLRLNTEAFF. The chain joins TRBV19 to TRBJ1-1; D ambiguous. Per the germline V gene, CDR1 is LNHDA and CDR2 is SQIVND (reference sequence). The CDR3 loop spans 14 amino acids. V was cut by 4 bases and J by 2 bases, with 11 bases left in between. Combining the CDR3 with reference TRBV19 and TRBJ1-1 gives the whole variable domain DGGITQSPKYLFRKEGQNVTLSCEQNLNHDAMYWYRQDPGQGLRLIYYSQIVNDFQKGDIAEGYSVSREKKESFPLTVTSAQKNPTAFYLCASSKLRLNTEAFFGQGTRLTVV.

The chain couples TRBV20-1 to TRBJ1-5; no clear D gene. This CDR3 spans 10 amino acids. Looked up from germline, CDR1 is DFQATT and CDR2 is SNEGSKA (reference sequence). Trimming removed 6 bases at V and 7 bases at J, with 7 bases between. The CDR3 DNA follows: TGCAGTGCGTGTGTACAGCCCCAGCATTTT. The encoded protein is CSACVQPQHF.